This T cell receptor beta chain was identified in a study of T cells after yellow fever vaccination. CDR3 length equals 17 residues. The germline gives CDR1 MNHNS, CDR2 SASEGT. Trimming left V 5 bases short and J 4 bases short, with 21 bases between. TCRdb reanalysed the 5' RACE reads using MiXCR and keeps one entry per CDR3 protein. The table lists approximately 110,000 distinct CDR3 sequences, around 7.7% of them singletons, with roughly 2.6% in the top ten. The sample holds a few counts of this clonotype. Material: CD4+ T cells sorted from PBMCs, obtained roughly 10 days after the first yellow fever vaccination. The clonotype comes from a man between 18 and 35 years old who received the YFV17D yellow fever vaccine. This rearrangement joins TRBV6-1 to TRBJ1-3, with a tentative D call TRBD1 (6 bases). CDR3 region: CASSHEITGSYGNTIYF. In DNA form, the CDR3 reads TGTGCCAGCAGTCATGAGATTACAGGGTCTTACGGAAACACCATATATTTT.